These 4 T cell receptor beta chains share one sample of origin, sequenced in a study of blood T cells in healthy people across ages. A second PCR, run for roughly 7 to 12 cycles, used a sample-barcoded 5' primer plus a J-beta primer mix. A single record per CDR3 protein comes from TCRdb applying MiXCR to the 5' RACE reads. The sample records some 880,000 distinct CDR3 sequences, around 36% being singletons. The specimen was blood. These receptors were taken from a man between 18 and 35 years old in good health.

This clonotype showed up many times. The chain combines TRBV24-1 with TRBJ2-1, with 7 bases aligning to TRBD1. This CDR3 has 13 amino acids. V lost 7 bases to trimming and J lost 5 bases; unmatched junction nucleotides: 4. In germline, CDR1 is KGHDR, CDR2 SFDVKD. The CDR3 sequence is CATREGANNEQFF. The CDR3 DNA follows: TGTGCCACCAGAGAGGGGGCCAACAATGAGCAGTTCTTC.

The V call is TRBV21-1, the J call TRBJ1-5; TRBD1 is taken as the D call from the table, unchecked against the DNA. TRBV21-1 is an annotated pseudogene. This CDR3 is 17 amino acids long. In DNA, the CDR3 is TGTGCCAGCAGCTTAGGGGCTGGGGTCGGTAGCAAACAGCCCCAGCATTTT. Amino acid sequence: CASSLGAGVGSKQPQHF.

Turning to this clonotype: A clone one base away is much larger, so this may be a read error. The rearrangement links TRBV20-1 to TRBJ2-1, with D possibly being TRBD1 (5 bases). Germline CDR1 and CDR2: DFQATT and SNEGSKA (reference sequence). The CDR3 extends over 17 amino acids. Trimming removed 0 bases at V and 5 bases at J, with 20 bases between. CDR3 DNA sequence: TGCAGTGCTAGAGAGAAGGAAGGCAGGGTGACCCACAATGAGCAGTTCTTC. Translated, it gives CSAREKEGRVTHNEQFF.

The J gene is TRBJ1-6, the V gene TRBV20-1, with TRBD1 as a possible D gene (6 bases). Germline V CDR1 and CDR2: DFQATT, SNEGSKA (reference sequence). The ends were cut back, 4 bases at V and 10 bases at J, with 23 bases in the middle. This CDR3 contains 16 residues. CDR3 coding DNA: TGCAGTGCTACCGTTTCCAGCGGTGACAGGACGTCACCCCTCCACTTT. It encodes CSATVSSGDRTSPLHF.